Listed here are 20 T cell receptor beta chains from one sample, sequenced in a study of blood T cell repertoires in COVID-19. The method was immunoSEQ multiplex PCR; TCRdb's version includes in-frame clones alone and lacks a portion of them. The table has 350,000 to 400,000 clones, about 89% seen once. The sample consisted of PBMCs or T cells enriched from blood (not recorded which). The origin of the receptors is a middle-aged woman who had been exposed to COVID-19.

The CDR3 DNA follows: TGTGCCAGCAGTTCCAGGGGGAGAGGAGATTCACCCCTCCACTTT. The encoded protein is CASSSRGRGDSPLHF. The chain couples TRBV7-2 to TRBJ1-6, with 7 nucleotides matching TRBD1. After removal of 6 bases from V and 8 bases from J, the junction contained 10 bases not matched to a gene. Germline V lookup: CDR1 SGHTA, CDR2 FQGNSA. This CDR3 spans 15 amino acids.

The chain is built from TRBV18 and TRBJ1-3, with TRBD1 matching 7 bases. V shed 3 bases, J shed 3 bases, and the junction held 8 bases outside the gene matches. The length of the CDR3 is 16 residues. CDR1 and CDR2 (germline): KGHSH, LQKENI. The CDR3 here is CASSPTGEFGGNTIYF. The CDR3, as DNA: TGTGCCAGCTCACCCACAGGGGAGTTCGGTGGAAACACCATATATTTT.

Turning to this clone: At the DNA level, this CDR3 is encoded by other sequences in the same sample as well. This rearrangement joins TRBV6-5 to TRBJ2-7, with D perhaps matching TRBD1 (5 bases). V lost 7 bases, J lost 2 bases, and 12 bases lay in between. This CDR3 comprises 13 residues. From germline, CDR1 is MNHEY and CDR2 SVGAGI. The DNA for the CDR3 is TGTGCCAGCAATCCCTCAGGGACCTACGAGCAGTACTTC. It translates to CASNPSGTYEQYF.

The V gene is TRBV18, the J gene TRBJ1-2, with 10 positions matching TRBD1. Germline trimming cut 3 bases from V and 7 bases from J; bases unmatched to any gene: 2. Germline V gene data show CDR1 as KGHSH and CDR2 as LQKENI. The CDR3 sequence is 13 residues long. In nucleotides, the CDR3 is TGTGCCAGCTCACCGGGGGACAGGGGTGGCTACACCTTC. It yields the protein CASSPGDRGGYTF.

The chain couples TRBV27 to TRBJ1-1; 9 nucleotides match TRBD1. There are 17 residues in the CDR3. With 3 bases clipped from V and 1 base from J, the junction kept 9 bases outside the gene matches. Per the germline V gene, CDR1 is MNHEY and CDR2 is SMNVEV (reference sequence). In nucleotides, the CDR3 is TGTGCCAGCAGTTTGGGGTCCCCGGGACAGGGGAACACTGAAGCTTTCTTT. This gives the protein CASSLGSPGQGNTEAFF.

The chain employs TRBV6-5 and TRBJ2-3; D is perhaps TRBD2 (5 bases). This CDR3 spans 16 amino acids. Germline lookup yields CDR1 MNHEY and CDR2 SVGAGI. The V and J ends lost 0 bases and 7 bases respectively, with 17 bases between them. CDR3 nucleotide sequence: TGTGCCAGCAGTTACTCGGCCCCGGAGGTGCGAAATACGCAGTATTTT. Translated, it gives CASSYSAPEVRNTQYF.

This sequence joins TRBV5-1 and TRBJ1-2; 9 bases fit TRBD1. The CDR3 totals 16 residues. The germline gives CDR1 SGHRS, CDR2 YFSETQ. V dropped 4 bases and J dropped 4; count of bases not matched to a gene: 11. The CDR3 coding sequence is TGCGCCAGCAGCAATCGGGACAGGGACGGGAGCTATGGCTACACCTTC. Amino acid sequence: CASSNRDRDGSYGYTF.

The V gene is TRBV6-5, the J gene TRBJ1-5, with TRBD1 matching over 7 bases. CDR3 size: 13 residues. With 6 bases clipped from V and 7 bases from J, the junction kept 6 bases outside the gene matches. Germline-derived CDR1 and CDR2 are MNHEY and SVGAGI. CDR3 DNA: TGTGCCAGCAGAACCAACAGGGGCCAGCCCCAGCATTTT. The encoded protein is CASRTNRGQPQHF.

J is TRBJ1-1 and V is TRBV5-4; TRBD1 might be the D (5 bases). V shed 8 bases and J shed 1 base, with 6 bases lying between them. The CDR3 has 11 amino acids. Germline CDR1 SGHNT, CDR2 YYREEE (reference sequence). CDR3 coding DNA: TGTGCCAGTCAGGGGAACACTGAAGCTTTCTTT. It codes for CASQGNTEAFF.

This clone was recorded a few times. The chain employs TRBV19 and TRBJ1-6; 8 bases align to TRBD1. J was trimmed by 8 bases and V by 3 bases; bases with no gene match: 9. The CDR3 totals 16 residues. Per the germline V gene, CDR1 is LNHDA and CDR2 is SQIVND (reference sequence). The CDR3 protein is CASSMGLGQAYSPLHF. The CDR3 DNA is TGTGCCAGTAGTATGGGCCTGGGACAGGCCTATTCACCCCTCCACTTT.

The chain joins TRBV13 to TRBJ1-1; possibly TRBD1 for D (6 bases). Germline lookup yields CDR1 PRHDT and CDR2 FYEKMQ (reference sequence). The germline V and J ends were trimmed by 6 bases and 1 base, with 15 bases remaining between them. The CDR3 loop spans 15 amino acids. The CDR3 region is CASRQLGHPNTEAFF. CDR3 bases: TGTGCCAGCAGACAACTGGGACACCCGAACACTGAAGCTTTCTTT.

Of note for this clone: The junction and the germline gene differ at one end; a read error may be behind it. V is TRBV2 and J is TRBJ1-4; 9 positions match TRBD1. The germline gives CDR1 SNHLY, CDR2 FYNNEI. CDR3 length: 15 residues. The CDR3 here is CASSETGGGNGKLFF. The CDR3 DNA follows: TGTGCCAGCAGTGAAACAGGGGGCGGTAATGGAAAACTGTTTTTT.

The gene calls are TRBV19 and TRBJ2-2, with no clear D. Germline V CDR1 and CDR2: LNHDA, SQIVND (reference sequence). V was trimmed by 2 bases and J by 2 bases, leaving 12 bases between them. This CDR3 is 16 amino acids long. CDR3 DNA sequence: TGTGCCAGTAGTATAAGAGCATCTGCCAACACCGGGGAGCTGTTTTTT. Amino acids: CASSIRASANTGELFF.

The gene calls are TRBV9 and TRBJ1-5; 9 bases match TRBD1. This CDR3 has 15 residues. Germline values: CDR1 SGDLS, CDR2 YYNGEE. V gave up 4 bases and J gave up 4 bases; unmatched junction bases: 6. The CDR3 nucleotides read TGTGCCAGCAGCCCAGGGACAGGGTTAAATCAGCCCCAGCATTTT. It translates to CASSPGTGLNQPQHF.

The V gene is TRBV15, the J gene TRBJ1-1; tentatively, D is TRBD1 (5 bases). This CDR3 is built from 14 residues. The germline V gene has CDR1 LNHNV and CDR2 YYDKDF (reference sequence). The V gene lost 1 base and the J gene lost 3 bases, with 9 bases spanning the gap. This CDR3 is CATSRVRADTEAFF. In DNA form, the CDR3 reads TGTGCCACCAGCAGAGTCAGGGCGGACACTGAAGCTTTCTTT. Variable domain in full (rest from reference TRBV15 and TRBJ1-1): DAMVIQNPRYQVTQFGKPVTLSCSQTLNHNVMYWYQQKSSQAPKLLFHYYDKDFNNEADTPDNFQSRRPNTSFCFLDIRSPGLGDTAMYLCATSRVRADTEAFFGQGTRLTVV.

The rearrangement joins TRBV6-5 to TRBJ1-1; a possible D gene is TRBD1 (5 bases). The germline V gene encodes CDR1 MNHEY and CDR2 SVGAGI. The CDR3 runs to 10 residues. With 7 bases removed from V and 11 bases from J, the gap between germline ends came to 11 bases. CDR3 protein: CASTLQVAFF. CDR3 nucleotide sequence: TGTGCCAGCACCCTACAGGTCGCTTTCTTT.

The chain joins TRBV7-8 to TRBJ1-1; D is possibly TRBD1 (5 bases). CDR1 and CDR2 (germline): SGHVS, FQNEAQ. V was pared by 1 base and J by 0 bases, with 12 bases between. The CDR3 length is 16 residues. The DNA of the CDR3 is TGTGCCAGCAGCTTAGAGGGGTGGGGAATGAACACTGAAGCTTTCTTT. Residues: CASSLEGWGMNTEAFF.

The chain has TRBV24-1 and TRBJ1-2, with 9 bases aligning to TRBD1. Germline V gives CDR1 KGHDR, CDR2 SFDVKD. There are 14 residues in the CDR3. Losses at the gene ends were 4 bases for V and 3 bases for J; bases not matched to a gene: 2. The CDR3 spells CATSEWDRDYGYTF. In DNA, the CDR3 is TGTGCCACCAGTGAGTGGGACAGGGACTATGGCTACACCTTC.

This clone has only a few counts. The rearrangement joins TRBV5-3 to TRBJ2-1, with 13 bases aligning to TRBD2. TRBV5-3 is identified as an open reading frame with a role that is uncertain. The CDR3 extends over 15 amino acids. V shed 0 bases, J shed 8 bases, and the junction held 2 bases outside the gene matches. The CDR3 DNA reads TGTGCCAGAAGCTTGGCACTAGCGGGAGGGCATGAGCAGTTCTTC. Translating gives CARSLALAGGHEQFF.

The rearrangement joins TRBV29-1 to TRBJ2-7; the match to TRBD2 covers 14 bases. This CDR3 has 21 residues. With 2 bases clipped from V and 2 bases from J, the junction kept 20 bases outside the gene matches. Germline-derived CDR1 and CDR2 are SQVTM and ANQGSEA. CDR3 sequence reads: CSVENPTKPGLAGAIAYEQYF. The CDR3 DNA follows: TGCAGCGTTGAAAATCCTACGAAACCGGGACTAGCGGGAGCGATAGCCTACGAGCAGTACTTC.